This passage covers 29 T cell receptor beta chains from one sample sequenced in a study of blood T cell repertoires in COVID-19. Profiling relied on immunoSEQ multiplex PCR, and the TCRdb table lists in-frame clones only, not all of them. The sample has tens of thousands of clones, roughly three quarters seen once; the top ten hold over 2%. The sample taken for sequencing was peripheral blood. These receptors were taken from a man between 65 and 85 years old with COVID-19, enrolled during active disease.

The rearrangement links TRBV18 to TRBJ1-1; a possible D gene is TRBD1 (5 bases). The V gene's germline CDR1 is KGHSH and CDR2 LQKENI. This CDR3 has 15 amino acids. The V end lost 2 bases, the J end lost 1 base, and 11 bases lay between the germline ends. The CDR3 DNA sequence: TGTGCCAGCTCACCATCTCCGGGGGGGAACACTGAAGCTTTCTTT. It translates to CASSPSPGGNTEAFF. Full variable domain (outside the CDR3, taken from reference TRBV18 and TRBJ1-1): NAGVMQNPRHLVRRRGQEARLRCSPMKGHSHVYWYRQLPEEGLKFMVYLQKENIIDESGMPKERFSAEFPKEGPSILRIQQVVRGDSAAYFCASSPSPGGNTEAFFGQGTRLTVV.

This clone was observed a handful of times. The CDR3 sequence: CASSQEPNEKLFF. CDR3 bases: TGCGCCAGCAGCCAGGAGCCTAATGAAAAACTGTTTTTT. The genes are TRBV4-3 and TRBJ1-4; D not resolved. Looked up from germline, CDR1 is LGHNA and CDR2 is YSLEER. V lost 3 bases to trimming and J lost 3 bases, with 5 bases between them. The CDR3 totals 13 residues.

V and J are TRBV29-1 and TRBJ1-2, with D possibly being TRBD1 (6 bases). Germline V gene data show CDR1 as SQVTM and CDR2 as ANQGSEA. Between the trimmed V and J ends, which lost 3 bases and 2 bases, there was a span of 10 bases. This CDR3 has 13 amino acids. The CDR3 nucleotides are TGCAGCGTTGAGCCAGGGGAAAACTATGGCTACACCTTC. Its protein is CSVEPGENYGYTF.

This rearrangement joins TRBV19 to TRBJ1-2; D unclear. The CDR3 length is 17 residues. V was shortened by 3 bases and J by 4 bases, with 21 bases between the two germline ends. CDR1 LNHDA and CDR2 SQIVND come from the germline V gene (reference sequence). In nucleotides, the CDR3 is TGTGCCAGTAGTATGGACCCGGCCTCTTTAGAGGGCTATGGCTACACCTTC. Encoded protein: CASSMDPASLEGYGYTF. Combining the CDR3 with reference TRBV19 and TRBJ1-2 gives the whole variable domain DGGITQSPKYLFRKEGQNVTLSCEQNLNHDAMYWYRQDPGQGLRLIYYSQIVNDFQKGDIAEGYSVSREKKESFPLTVTSAQKNPTAFYLCASSMDPASLEGYGYTFGSGTRLTVV.

The chain is built from TRBV28 and TRBJ2-2; 10 bases map to TRBD1. This CDR3 region has 17 residues. CDR1 MDHEN and CDR2 SYDVKM come from the germline V gene. Trimming removed 0 bases from V and 4 bases from J; junction bases left unmatched: 5. The CDR3 region is CASSLWGGQGVTGELFF. The CDR3 nucleotides read TGTGCCAGCAGTTTATGGGGTGGACAGGGGGTCACCGGGGAGCTGTTTTTT.

The CDR3 nucleotides are TGTGCCAGCAGCACCGGGACAGGTCGATGGGACAATCAGCCCCAGCATTTT. Translated, it gives CASSTGTGRWDNQPQHF. V usage is TRBV2 and J usage is TRBJ1-5, with 8 bases matching TRBD1. The junction had 13 bases not matched to a gene; V was cut back by 6 bases and J by 3 bases. The CDR3 is 17 residues long. CDR1 and CDR2 (germline): SNHLY, FYNNEI.

The chain is built from TRBV5-4 and TRBJ1-1; no definite D call. The germline gives CDR1 SGHNT, CDR2 YYREEE (reference sequence). Deletions cut 10 bases from V and 5 bases from J, with 18 bases between. This CDR3 is built from 13 residues. CDR3 nucleotides: TGTGCCTCCGGCGCCGAGGCGGGGACTGAAGCTTTCTTT. The encoded protein is CASGAEAGTEAFF.

V usage is TRBV4-3 and J usage is TRBJ1-2; unclear D gene. The ends were cut back, 0 bases at V and 0 bases at J, with 8 bases in the middle. CDR1 is LGHNA and CDR2 is YSLEER in the germline V gene. The CDR3 length is 15 residues. DNA for the CDR3: TGCGCCAGCAGCCAAGATTTCTCCGCTAACTATGGCTACACCTTC. Translated, it gives CASSQDFSANYGYTF.

This chain links TRBV5-1 with TRBJ2-1; TRBD1 might be the D (6 bases). V was clipped by 0 bases and J by 2 bases, with 12 bases between them. Germline-derived CDR1 and CDR2 are SGHRS and YFSETQ. This CDR3 region has 16 residues. The CDR3 spells CASSLVLGGTYNEQFF. The CDR3 coding sequence is TGCGCCAGCAGCTTGGTACTAGGGGGAACCTACAATGAGCAGTTCTTC.

V is TRBV9 and J is TRBJ1-5, with a tentative D call TRBD1 (5 bases). With 4 bases removed from V and 2 bases from J, the gap between germline ends came to 16 bases. Germline V CDR1 and CDR2: SGDLS, YYNGEE. The CDR3 consists of 16 residues. CDR3 coding DNA: TGTGCCAGCAGCCCTAATGGGGGGGTTGGCAATCAGCCCCAGCATTTT. It encodes CASSPNGGVGNQPQHF.

The chain uses TRBV5-1 and TRBJ2-3, with TRBD1 matching over 8 bases. Germline trimming cut 4 bases from V and 1 base from J; bases unmatched to any gene: 11. Germline assignment: CDR1 SGHRS and CDR2 YFSETQ. The CDR3 has 17 amino acids. CDR3 protein: CASSDTGQVVGTDTQYF. Here the CDR3 DNA reads TGCGCCAGCAGCGACACGGGACAGGTAGTAGGCACAGATACGCAGTATTTT.

The chain uses TRBV9 and TRBJ1-2, with 7 bases aligning to TRBD1. This CDR3 region has 14 residues. Germline V lookup: CDR1 SGDLS, CDR2 YYNGEE. V lost 3 bases and J lost 6; bases outside the gene matches: 8. CDR3 protein: CASSATGASDGYTF. CDR3 nucleotides: TGTGCCAGCAGCGCCACAGGGGCGAGCGATGGCTACACCTTC.

This rearrangement joins TRBV30 to TRBJ2-1; 9 positions agree with TRBD2. The germline V gene encodes CDR1 GTSNPN and CDR2 SVGIG (reference sequence). CDR3 length equals 13 residues. Trimming took 5 bases from V and 4 from J; bases not matched to a gene: 3. CDR3 coding DNA: TGTGCCTGGTTACTAGCGGGTTACAATGAGCAGTTCTTC. It is translated as CAWLLAGYNEQFF.

The chain uses TRBV7-2 and TRBJ2-3; 14 nucleotides match TRBD2. V lost 5 bases and J lost 6; bases outside the gene matches: 10. The CDR3 is made up of 17 amino acids. The V gene's germline CDR1 is SGHTA and CDR2 FQGNSA. This CDR3 reads CASSLGTSGRRRDTQYF. Written as DNA, the CDR3 is TGTGCCAGCAGCCTAGGGACTAGCGGGAGACGACGTGATACGCAGTATTTT.

This clone occurred many times. V gene TRBV6-5 combines with J gene TRBJ2-1, with a tentative D call TRBD2 (6 bases). This CDR3 has 15 residues. CDR1 is MNHEY, CDR2 SVGAGI, per germline. The V end lost 6 bases, the J end lost 2 bases, and 14 bases lay between the germline ends. CDR3 in amino acids: CASSRGTYTYNEQFF. The CDR3 region has the DNA TGTGCCAGCAGCCGCGGGACTTATACCTACAATGAGCAGTTCTTC.

For the CDR3, the DNA is TGTGCCAGCAGCGTAGCTGCAGGGGTCCAAGAGACCCAGTACTTC. Translation gives CASSVAAGVQETQYF. This sequence joins TRBV9 and TRBJ2-5; the D gene is possibly TRBD1 (6 bases). The CDR3 totals 15 residues. The germline V gene has CDR1 SGDLS and CDR2 YYNGEE. Trimming removed 0 bases from V and 1 base from J, with 10 bases in between.

J is TRBJ1-3 and V is TRBV28; D ambiguous. From germline, CDR1 is MDHEN and CDR2 SYDVKM. The V end lost 5 bases, the J end lost 1 base, and 15 bases lay between the germline ends. CDR3 size: 16 residues. CDR3 sequence: CASSTAGAESGNTIYF. The CDR3 DNA sequence: TGTGCCAGCAGTACCGCGGGTGCGGAGTCTGGAAACACCATATATTTT.

V is TRBV28 and J is TRBJ2-2; D is undetermined. The ends were cut back, 3 bases at V and 6 bases at J, with 8 bases in the middle. The CDR3 length is 13 residues. Germline CDR1 MDHEN, CDR2 SYDVKM. This CDR3 is CASSFLASGELFF. The CDR3, as DNA: TGTGCCAGCAGTTTCCTGGCTTCCGGGGAGCTGTTTTTT.

The rearrangement joins TRBV4-3 to TRBJ2-7; TRBD1 matches at 7 bases. The CDR3 extends over 17 amino acids. With V trimmed by 0 bases and J by 6 bases, 14 bases remained unmatched. Germline V gene lookup returns CDR1 LGHNA and CDR2 YSLEER. The CDR3 bases are TGCGCCAGCAGCCAAGATCCGCCGACAGGGAACCTTTTCGAGCAGTACTTC. Its translation: CASSQDPPTGNLFEQYF.

This clone was recorded only once. V gene TRBV4-3 combines with J gene TRBJ2-7; D is perhaps TRBD2 (6 bases). There are 15 residues in the CDR3. Trimming shortened V by 4 bases and J by 2 bases, and 15 bases separated the two germline ends. CDR1 is LGHNA and CDR2 is YSLEER in the germline V gene. Written as DNA, the CDR3 is TGCGCCAGCAGCCCTCAGGTTGGAGGGGCCTACGAGCAGTACTTC. This encodes CASSPQVGGAYEQYF.

In its sample, this clone was seen a few times. The V call is TRBV19, the J call TRBJ1-5; tentative D call: TRBD1 (5 bases). In germline, CDR1 is LNHDA, CDR2 SQIVND (reference sequence). Trimming pared 4 bases from V and 0 bases from J, leaving 10 bases between. The CDR3 runs to 15 residues. The CDR3 nucleotides are TGTGCCAGTAGTACGACAGCTTATAGCAATCAGCCCCAGCATTTT. It encodes CASSTTAYSNQPQHF.

This clone was counted once. The chain couples TRBV7-9 to TRBJ2-3; the match to TRBD2 covers 9 bases. The CDR3 sequence is 16 residues long. J was trimmed by 5 bases and V by 1 base; bases with no gene match: 7. Germline values: CDR1 SEHNR, CDR2 FQNEAQ (reference sequence). DNA of the CDR3: TGTGCCAGCAGCTTAGATAGCGGGAGAGGTAGAGATACGCAGTATTTT. This encodes CASSLDSGRGRDTQYF. Variable domain in full (rest from reference TRBV7-9 and TRBJ2-3): DTGVSQNPRHKITKRGQNVTFRCDPISEHNRLYWYRQTLGQGPEFLTYFQNEAQLEKSRLLSDRFSAERPKGSFSTLEIQRTEQGDSAMYLCASSLDSGRGRDTQYFGPGTRLTVL.

This chain connects TRBV7-3 to TRBJ2-7; D remains ambiguous. CDR1 SGHTA and CDR2 FQGTGA come from the germline V gene. The CDR3 runs 13 residues. Trimming pared 0 bases from V and 6 bases from J, leaving 9 bases between. The CDR3 coding sequence is TGTGCCAGCAGCTTAACGTTCCGTTCCGAGCAGTACTTC. Its translation is CASSLTFRSEQYF.

The gene calls are TRBV6-5 and TRBJ1-2; D is perhaps TRBD1 (5 bases). The germline gives CDR1 MNHEY, CDR2 SVGAGI. V was clipped by 3 bases and J by 9 bases, with 20 bases between them. The CDR3 is 15 amino acids. CDR3 sequence: CASSYYRTPGGSYTF. CDR3 nucleotide sequence: TGTGCCAGCAGTTATTACCGGACTCCCGGGGGGAGCTACACCTTC.

V usage is TRBV24-1 and J usage is TRBJ2-1; 9 nucleotides match TRBD1. Germline V gene data show CDR1 as KGHDR and CDR2 as SFDVKD. The ends lost 3 bases at V and 8 bases at J; junction bases unmatched: 7. The CDR3 runs to 15 residues. The CDR3 loop is CATSDPGQGGDEQFF. CDR3 sequence (DNA): TGTGCCACCAGTGATCCGGGACAGGGTGGCGATGAGCAGTTCTTC.

By its share, this clone is medium-sized (0.01 to 0.1%). Other DNA sequences in this sample translate to the same CDR3. The chain is built from TRBV7-3 and TRBJ2-7, with TRBD1 identical over 8 bases. Germline-derived CDR1 and CDR2 are SGHTA and FQGTGA. CDR3 length: 14 amino acids. V trimming: 5 bases; J trimming: 2 bases; junction bases outside the gene matches: 5. CDR3 amino acids: CASSPGTGAYEQYF. DNA of the CDR3: TGTGCCAGCAGCCCCGGGACAGGAGCCTACGAGCAGTACTTC.

This rearrangement joins TRBV28 to TRBJ2-2; TRBD2 aligns across 8 bases. CDR1 and CDR2 (germline): MDHEN, SYDVKM. The CDR3 is made up of 14 amino acids. The V and J ends lost 6 bases and 3 bases, in that order; junction bases with no gene match: 3. The CDR3: CASRLAAYTGELFF. CDR3 in DNA: TGTGCCAGCAGACTAGCGGCCTACACCGGGGAGCTGTTTTTT.

V and J are TRBV5-1 and TRBJ2-7; D perhaps matches TRBD1 (6 bases). Germline CDR1 reads SGHRS; CDR2 reads YFSETQ. Trimming took off 0 bases at V and 0 bases at J, with 19 bases between the two ends. The CDR3 is made up of 18 amino acids. CDR3 sequence: CASSLGFPTGHSSYEQYF. The DNA of the CDR3 is TGCGCCAGCAGCTTGGGATTTCCTACGGGACACAGCTCCTACGAGCAGTACTTC.

The J gene is TRBJ1-1, the V gene TRBV19; TRBD1 matches 7 bases. CDR3 length: 17 residues. Per germline, CDR1 LNHDA and CDR2 SQIVND (reference sequence). After removal of 10 bases from V and 5 bases from J, the junction contained 22 bases not matched to a gene. The CDR3 coding sequence is TGTGCCACGGGAGACAGCACCAAGGGGGCTTCGGGGACTGAAGCTTTCTTT. Its protein product is CATGDSTKGASGTEAFF.